What follows is one T cell receptor (beta chain) and its context. This entry belongs to a study of cytomegalovirus exposure and HLA in healthy donors. Primers: 60 Vbeta forward and 13 Jbeta reverse. Profiling relied on immunoSEQ multiplex PCR, and the TCRdb table lists in-frame clones only, not all of them. The repertoire holds 150,000 or so clones, 80% seen once, with 9.5% to 10% in the top ten. The junction had 7 bases not matched to a gene; V was cut back by 2 bases and J by 7 bases. The V gene's germline CDR1 is MDHEN and CDR2 SYDVKM. The CDR3 covers 15 residues. V usage is TRBV28 and J usage is TRBJ2-3; the match to TRBD2 covers 9 bases. The receptor's source is a man aged 18 to 29 in good health and CMV-seropositive. Sequencing used PBMCs. The CDR3 DNA follows: TGTGCCAGCAGTTTAGCGGGGGGGTACGGTTATACGCAGTATTTT. Its translation: CASSLAGGYGYTQYF.